A selection of T cell receptor beta chains follows, all from one sample in a study of blood T cell repertoires in COVID-19. Produced via immunoSEQ multiplex PCR; TCRdb's table is partial and in-frame only. The sample carries 130,000 to 150,000 clones, 75% to 85% recorded once. Sequencing was done on a sample of peripheral blood. These receptors were obtained from a woman in her sixties or seventies with COVID-19, enrolled during active disease. Both conserved end residues are part of each CDR3.

J gene: TRBJ1-4
V gene: TRBV25-1
CDR3 protein: CASSGRGNEKLFF

J gene: TRBJ1-6
V gene: TRBV5-6
CDR3 protein: CASKSLSGDRRYSPLHF

J gene: TRBJ2-7
V gene: TRBV6-5
CDR3 protein: CASIPTGGQYEQYF

J gene: TRBJ2-5
V gene: TRBV9
CDR3 protein: CASSTGKEETQYF

J gene: TRBJ1-3
V gene: TRBV5-1
CDR3 protein: CASSLTGSGNTIYF

J gene: TRBJ1-1
V gene: TRBV3-1/TRBV3-2
CDR3 protein: CASSHSDMNTEAFF

J gene: TRBJ2-3
V gene: TRBV15
CDR3 protein: CATSSSGVLADTQYF

J gene: TRBJ2-1
V gene: TRBV28
CDR3 protein: CASSLEGAYLNEQFF

J gene: TRBJ2-1
V gene: TRBV11-2
CDR3 protein: CASGGVAGPVINEQFF

J gene: TRBJ2-7
V gene: TRBV7-9
CDR3 protein: CASSLYGREEQYF

J gene: TRBJ2-7
V gene: TRBV19
CDR3 protein: CASSTGQGQIRKQYF

J gene: TRBJ2-7
V gene: TRBV7-2
CDR3 protein: CASSLLGGAVEQYF

J gene: TRBJ2-7
V gene: TRBV27
CDR3 protein: CASSFRGGSYEQYF

J gene: TRBJ2-5
V gene: TRBV30
CDR3 protein: CAWSHGGMVGTQYF

J gene: TRBJ2-7
V gene: TRBV27
CDR3 protein: CASSVGQASSYEQYF

J gene: TRBJ1-5
V gene: TRBV7-3
CDR3 protein: CASSQDRGQPQHF

J gene: TRBJ1-5
V gene: TRBV30
CDR3 protein: CAWRTTGGANQPQHF

J gene: TRBJ2-7
V gene: TRBV28
CDR3 protein: CASGERGAQDEQYF

J gene: TRBJ1-1
V gene: TRBV7-2
CDR3 protein: CASSWGDNTEAFF

J gene: TRBJ2-2
V gene: TRBV9
CDR3 protein: CASRPGTGVTGELFF

J gene: TRBJ2-2
V gene: TRBV6-2/TRBV6-3
CDR3 protein: CASSLRPEAGELFF

J gene: TRBJ1-3
V gene: TRBV9
CDR3 protein: CASSAGPRGAGNTIYF

J gene: TRBJ1-4
V gene: TRBV28
CDR3 protein: CASSLGTGWEKLFF

J gene: TRBJ1-2
V gene: TRBV7-9
CDR3 protein: CASSRRGGQRNYGYTF

J gene: TRBJ2-4
V gene: TRBV7-2
CDR3 protein: CASSLTAVKNIQYF

J gene: TRBJ1-1
V gene: TRBV18
CDR3 protein: CASSQGNTEAFF

J gene: TRBJ2-5
V gene: TRBV15
CDR3 protein: CATSRVSGETQYF

J gene: TRBJ2-5
V gene: TRBV5-5
CDR3 protein: CASSLWGRGDAQYF

J gene: TRBJ1-2
V gene: TRBV11-2
CDR3 protein: CASSPRTGYGYTF

J gene: TRBJ1-3
V gene: TRBV6-5
CDR3 protein: CASSPDPGGNTIYF

J gene: TRBJ1-6
V gene: TRBV2
CDR3 protein: CASSEGQINSPLHF

J gene: TRBJ2-3
V gene: TRBV7-9
CDR3 protein: CASSDTGRTDTQYF

J gene: TRBJ2-7
V gene: TRBV5-6
CDR3 protein: CASSHPQGTYEQYF

J gene: TRBJ2-1
V gene: TRBV4-1
CDR3 protein: CASSQEWRPGEQFF

J gene: TRBJ1-1
V gene: TRBV6-6
CDR3 protein: CASSRLYPGQGNTEAFF

J gene: TRBJ2-5
V gene: TRBV5-1
CDR3 protein: CASSLEQAGETQYF

J gene: TRBJ2-7
V gene: TRBV9
CDR3 protein: CASSGPGDHEQYF

J gene: TRBJ2-7
V gene: TRBV29-1
CDR3 protein: CSVVRDRGQYEQYF

J gene: TRBJ2-3
V gene: TRBV6-2/TRBV6-3
CDR3 protein: CASSYRTGLAGAFRGDTQYF

J gene: TRBJ1-4
V gene: TRBV24-1
CDR3 protein: CATSDTGTGSEKLFF

J gene: TRBJ1-1
V gene: TRBV5-6
CDR3 protein: CASSPNTGNTEAFF

J gene: TRBJ1-4
V gene: TRBV18
CDR3 protein: CASSPNRDSIEKLFF

J gene: TRBJ2-7
V gene: TRBV18
CDR3 protein: CASSPTDYEQYF

J gene: TRBJ1-1
V gene: TRBV2
CDR3 protein: CASRRSRNTEAFF

J gene: TRBJ2-7
V gene: TRBV5-8
CDR3 protein: CASSPRVSYEQYF

J gene: TRBJ2-1
V gene: TRBV7-9
CDR3 protein: CASITGTQGHEQFF

J gene: TRBJ1-5
V gene: TRBV6-1
CDR3 protein: CASSEVLEPNQPQHF

J gene: TRBJ1-2
V gene: TRBV3-1/TRBV3-2
CDR3 protein: CASSQGLYGYTF

J gene: TRBJ1-3
V gene: TRBV5-1
CDR3 protein: CASSIDSASGNTIYF

J gene: TRBJ1-1
V gene: TRBV29-1
CDR3 protein: CSVGSDSEAFF

J gene: TRBJ2-1
V gene: TRBV7-2
CDR3 protein: CAVELRGAHNEQFF

J gene: TRBJ1-1
V gene: TRBV5-1
CDR3 protein: CASTGQTNTEAFF

J gene: TRBJ2-5
V gene: TRBV2
CDR3 protein: CASSEIQGGTQYF

J gene: TRBJ2-6
V gene: TRBV10-3
CDR3 protein: CAISEYSVGRSGANVLTF

J gene: TRBJ1-1
V gene: TRBV6-6
CDR3 protein: CASSWDSPNTEAFF

J gene: TRBJ1-2
V gene: TRBV5-4
CDR3 protein: CASSWEGGGNGYTF

J gene: TRBJ1-6
V gene: TRBV6-5
CDR3 protein: CASSSRGRESPLHF